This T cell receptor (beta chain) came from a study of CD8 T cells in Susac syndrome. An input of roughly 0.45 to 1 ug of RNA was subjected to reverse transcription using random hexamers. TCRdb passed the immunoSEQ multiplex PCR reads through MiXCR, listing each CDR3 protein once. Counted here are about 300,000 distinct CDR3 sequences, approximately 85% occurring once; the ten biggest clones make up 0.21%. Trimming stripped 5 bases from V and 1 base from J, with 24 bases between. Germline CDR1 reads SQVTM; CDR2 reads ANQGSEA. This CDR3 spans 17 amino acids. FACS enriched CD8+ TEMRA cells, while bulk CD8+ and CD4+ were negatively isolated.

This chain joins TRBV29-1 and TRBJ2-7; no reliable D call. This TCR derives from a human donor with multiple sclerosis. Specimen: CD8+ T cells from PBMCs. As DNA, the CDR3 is TGCAGCGTTATTACGGGCCCATCCGCCATCCTATCCTACGAGCAGTACTTC. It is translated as CSVITGPSAILSYEQYF.